This entry lists 32 T cell receptor beta chains sequenced from one sample in a study of cytotoxic CD8 clonotypes in ibrutinib-treated CLL. Some clones are missing from TCRdb's copy, which holds only in-frame ones; the method was immunoSEQ multiplex PCR. The top ten clones hold over 5.5% of a sample with 200,000 to 250,000 clones, around 75% of them seen once. Sequenced here: PBMCs, sampled after 12 months of ibrutinib treatment. The receptors derive from a human donor with chronic lymphocytic leukemia.

This clone turned up a few times. The chain links TRBV30 to TRBJ1-1, with D possibly TRBD1 on 6 matching bases. The CDR3 contains 12 residues. Germline V gene sequence: CDR1 GTSNPN, CDR2 SVGIG (reference sequence). The V end lost 8 bases, the J end lost 6 bases, and 16 bases lay between the germline ends. The CDR3 coding sequence is TGTGCCACCGCACAGGGTTGGGCTGAAGCTTTCTTT. Protein product: CATAQGWAEAFF.

The chain uses TRBV30 and TRBJ2-3; D might be TRBD1 (5 bases). The V end lost 2 bases, the J end lost 6 bases, and 15 bases lay between the germline ends. CDR3 length: 14 residues. The germline V gene has CDR1 GTSNPN and CDR2 SVGIG (reference sequence). The CDR3 nucleotides are TGTGCCTGGAGTTGGCTGGGGCGAAGTGATACGCAGTATTTT. Residues: CAWSWLGRSDTQYF.

The rearrangement joins TRBV1 to TRBJ2-1; TRBD1 reflects the table's D call only, with no check against the DNA. TRBV1 is a documented pseudogene. The CDR3 totals 15 residues. CDR3 DNA sequence: TGCACCAGCAGCCAAGCCGGTAGGGGAAGCAATGAGCAGTTCTTC. Translated: CTSSQAGRGSNEQFF.

V gene TRBV4-1 combines with J gene TRBJ2-3, with a weak D call TRBD2 (6 bases). Germline loops: CDR1 MGHRA, CDR2 YSYEKL. This CDR3 is 13 amino acids long. V was clipped by 0 bases and J by 9 bases, with 10 bases between them. Here the CDR3 reads CASSQDEAGTQYF. CDR3 coding DNA: TGCGCCAGCAGCCAAGATGAGGCGGGGACGCAGTATTTT.

The V and J genes are TRBV7-3 and TRBJ1-1, with D perhaps TRBD1 (5 bases). There are 14 residues in the CDR3. The germline V and J ends were trimmed by 3 bases and 0 bases, with 8 bases remaining between them. The germline CDR1 and CDR2 sequences are SGHTA and FQGTGA. The CDR3 loop is CASSFGGLNTEAFF. CDR3 nucleotides: TGTGCCAGCAGCTTCGGGGGATTGAACACTGAAGCTTTCTTT.

A few counts support this clone. The genes are TRBV7-6 and TRBJ2-2; D might be TRBD1 or TRBD2, each matching 5 bases. The CDR3 is made up of 15 amino acids. The V gene lost 4 bases and the J gene lost 4 bases, with 13 bases spanning the gap. The germline CDR1 and CDR2 sequences are SGHVS and FNYEAQ. The CDR3 sequence: CASSSGGRPTGELFF. The CDR3 DNA reads as TGTGCCAGCAGCTCTGGGGGACGGCCCACCGGGGAGCTGTTTTTT.

The chain uses TRBV7-2 and TRBJ2-7; D call uncertain. CDR3 size: 15 residues. Germline V lookup: CDR1 SGHTA, CDR2 FQGNSA. The V and J ends lost 1 base and 1 base respectively, with 11 bases between them. Here the CDR3 reads CASSLGPGESYEQYF. The DNA of the CDR3 is TGTGCCAGCAGCTTAGGCCCGGGTGAGTCCTACGAGCAGTACTTC.

The chain has TRBV13 and TRBJ2-7, with 11 nucleotides matching TRBD2. This CDR3 has 16 residues. V dropped 3 bases and J dropped 0; count of bases not matched to a gene: 4. CDR1 is PRHDT, CDR2 FYEKMQ, per germline (reference sequence). In DNA, the CDR3 is TGTGCCAGCAGCTTCGGACTAGCGGGTTCCTCCTACGAGCAGTACTTC. It encodes CASSFGLAGSSYEQYF.

CDR3 nucleotide sequence: TGTGCCAGCGCTACCTCCGGGACTAGCGGTCCGGAGCAGTTCTTC. Encoded protein: CASATSGTSGPEQFF. J is TRBJ2-1 and V is TRBV7-3, with TRBD2 matching 11 bases. The CDR3 is 15 amino acids. After removal of 8 bases from V and 10 bases from J, the junction contained 13 bases not matched to a gene. Germline V CDR1 and CDR2: SGHTA, FQGTGA.

A few counts support this clone. This chain links TRBV5-1 with TRBJ1-1; D unresolved. Germline CDR1 SGHRS, CDR2 YFSETQ. V was trimmed by 5 bases and J by 4 bases, leaving 9 bases between them. The CDR3 has 12 residues. The CDR3 sequence: CASRKEPTEAFF. The CDR3 DNA reads as TGCGCCAGCAGGAAAGAGCCCACTGAAGCTTTCTTT.

The rearrangement joins TRBV4-1 to TRBJ2-1; 7 bases match TRBD1. The CDR3 spans 15 residues. V gave up 3 bases and J gave up 2 bases; unmatched junction bases: 4. CDR1 and CDR2 from the germline V gene are MGHRA and YSYEKL. The chain's CDR3 is CASSHTTGTYNEQFF. DNA for the CDR3: TGCGCCAGCAGCCACACGACAGGGACCTACAATGAGCAGTTCTTC.

This chain links TRBV29-1 with TRBJ2-2; D is unclear. Germline CDR1 is SQVTM and CDR2 is ANQGSEA. The V end was cut by 1 base, the J end by 6 bases, with 9 bases between. This CDR3 has 13 amino acids. The CDR3 here is CSVEGVRPGELFF. The CDR3 DNA sequence: TGCAGCGTTGAAGGAGTAAGGCCCGGGGAGCTGTTTTTT.

This rearrangement joins TRBV18 to TRBJ1-1; D call uncertain. Germline CDR1 and CDR2: KGHSH and LQKENI. Trimming pared 1 base from V and 4 bases from J, leaving 13 bases between. The CDR3 length is 15 residues. CDR3 residues: CASSPRKGLSTEAFF. The CDR3 nucleotides are TGTGCCAGCTCACCACGCAAGGGTTTGTCCACTGAAGCTTTCTTT.

The chain couples TRBV5-1 to TRBJ2-7; 10 nucleotides align to TRBD2. The CDR3 length is 14 residues. The V segment lost 4 bases and the J segment 2 bases; nucleotides outside the gene matches: 3. The germline CDR1 and CDR2 sequences are SGHRS and YFSETQ. The CDR3 DNA is TGCGCCAGCAGCACCAGCGGGAGGGCCTACGAGCAGTACTTC. Translated, it gives CASSTSGRAYEQYF. Supplemented by reference TRBV5-1 and TRBJ2-7, the full variable domain reads KAGVTQTPRYLIKTRGQQVTLSCSPISGHRSVSWYQQTPGQGLQFLFEYFSETQRNKGNFPGRFSGRQFSNSRSEMNVSTLELGDSALYLCASSTSGRAYEQYFGPGTRLTVT.

The rearrangement uses TRBV27 and TRBJ2-6; D is possibly TRBD1 (6 bases). The length of the CDR3 is 15 residues. Germline V CDR1 and CDR2: MNHEY, SMNVEV (reference sequence). Trimming removed 4 bases from V and 4 bases from J, with 11 bases in between. Here the CDR3 DNA reads TGTGCCAGCAGTTCCAGGGGTACGGGGGCCAACGTCCTGACTTTC. This encodes CASSSRGTGANVLTF.

The chain carries TRBV6-6 and TRBJ1-2; D possibly corresponds to TRBD1 (5 bases). V lost 7 bases to trimming and J lost 7 bases, with 16 bases between them. The germline CDR1 and CDR2 sequences are MNHNY and SVGAGI (reference sequence). This CDR3 is built from 13 residues. CDR3 DNA: TGTGCCAGCATCAGGTTAGGGGAGGGTGGCTACACCTTC. Translating gives CASIRLGEGGYTF.

The rearrangement links TRBV2 to TRBJ1-1; D is perhaps TRBD1 (5 bases). The V end lost 5 bases, the J end lost 1 base, and 8 bases lay between the germline ends. CDR1 and CDR2 (germline): SNHLY, FYNNEI. The CDR3 has 13 residues. CDR3 sequence reads: CASSPTENTEAFF. CDR3 sequence (DNA): TGTGCCAGCAGTCCGACAGAGAACACTGAAGCTTTCTTT.

This sequence joins TRBV28 and TRBJ1-4, with 9 nucleotides matching TRBD1. After removal of 2 bases from V and 2 bases from J, the junction contained 0 bases not matched to a gene. Per the germline V gene, CDR1 is MDHEN and CDR2 is SYDVKM. This CDR3 is built from 15 residues. Here the CDR3 reads CASSLTGGTNEKLFF. DNA for the CDR3: TGTGCCAGCAGTTTAACAGGGGGCACTAATGAAAAACTGTTTTTT.

The J gene is TRBJ2-7, the V gene TRBV5-3; 7 nucleotides agree with TRBD2. TRBV5-3 is treated as an ORF (open reading frame) with a function not yet certain. This CDR3 spans 18 amino acids. V trimming: 0 bases; J trimming: 5 bases; junction bases outside the gene matches: 17. CDR3 sequence reads: CARSLAGAGDPYYDEQYF. The DNA for the CDR3 is TGTGCCAGAAGCTTGGCCGGCGCGGGGGACCCCTACTACGACGAGCAGTACTTC.

The CDR3 protein is CASSLFTLNTEAFF. The CDR3 nucleotides read TGTGCCAGCAGCTTGTTTACACTGAACACTGAAGCTTTCTTT. This chain links TRBV5-4 with TRBJ1-1; D call uncertain. The germline V and J ends were trimmed by 1 base and 0 bases, with 7 bases remaining between them. Germline CDR1 is SGHNT and CDR2 is YYREEE (reference sequence). The CDR3 length is 14 residues.

CDR3 coding DNA: TGTGCCAGCAGGCACCAAGGGGGGGCGGGAGGCTACACCTTC. It specifies CASRHQGGAGGYTF. This rearrangement joins TRBV6-1 to TRBJ1-2; perhaps TRBD1 as D (6 bases). V was cut by 6 bases and J by 8 bases, with 19 bases left in between. The length of the CDR3 is 14 residues. Germline CDR1 reads MNHNS; CDR2 reads SASEGT.

CDR3 residues: CASSLVRAGGNNEQFF. The CDR3 DNA sequence: TGCGCCAGCAGCTTGGTGAGAGCGGGGGGGAACAATGAGCAGTTCTTC. This rearrangement joins TRBV5-1 to TRBJ2-1; TRBD2 aligns across 10 bases. The CDR3 sequence is 16 residues long. Germline V gene data show CDR1 as SGHRS and CDR2 as YFSETQ. After removal of 0 bases from V and 5 bases from J, the junction contained 5 bases not matched to a gene.

V and J are TRBV19 and TRBJ1-1, with D unclear. The CDR3 extends over 12 amino acids. V lost 6 bases, J lost 3 bases, and 8 bases lay in between. Germline assignment: CDR1 LNHDA and CDR2 SQIVND (reference sequence). The CDR3 DNA is TGTGCCAGTAGGGTCTTATACACTGAAGCTTTCTTT. It encodes CASRVLYTEAFF. Together with reference TRBV19 and TRBJ1-1, the CDR3 gives the full variable domain: DGGITQSPKYLFRKEGQNVTLSCEQNLNHDAMYWYRQDPGQGLRLIYYSQIVNDFQKGDIAEGYSVSREKKESFPLTVTSAQKNPTAFYLCASRVLYTEAFFGQGTRLTVV.

The rearrangement uses TRBV27 and TRBJ1-1; D uncertain. CDR1 is MNHEY, CDR2 SMNVEV, per germline (reference sequence). Between the trimmed V and J ends, which lost 7 bases and 1 base, there was a span of 13 bases. The CDR3 is made up of 14 amino acids. This CDR3 is CASTDGTGNTEAFF. In DNA, the CDR3 is TGTGCCAGCACCGATGGAACGGGGAACACTGAAGCTTTCTTT.

The CDR3 here is CAWSKVGPWGGQPQHF. The CDR3 nucleotides read TGTGCCTGGAGTAAGGTTGGCCCCTGGGGGGGGCAGCCCCAGCATTTT. V and J are TRBV30 and TRBJ1-5; a possible D gene is TRBD1 (5 bases). Trimming took 2 bases from V and 7 from J, leaving 21 bases between them. The CDR3 extends over 16 amino acids. Germline V lookup: CDR1 GTSNPN, CDR2 SVGIG (reference sequence). The variable domain in full, completed from reference TRBV30 and TRBJ1-5, reads SQTIHQWPATLVQPVGSPLSLECTVEGTSNPNLYWYRQAAGRGLQLLFYSVGIGQISSEVPQNLSASRPQDRQFILSSKKLLLSDSGFYLCAWSKVGPWGGQPQHFGDGTRLSIL.

The chain has TRBV5-1 and TRBJ2-7, with 7 bases lining up with TRBD1. Germline loops: CDR1 SGHRS, CDR2 YFSETQ. The CDR3 is 13 residues long. With V trimmed by 4 bases and J by 6 bases, 7 bases remained unmatched. CDR3 sequence reads: CASSLRGGGEQYF. The CDR3 DNA sequence: TGCGCCAGCAGCCTCCGAGGGGGCGGCGAGCAGTACTTC.

V is TRBV2 and J is TRBJ2-5; TRBD2 matches at 11 bases. V lost 7 bases to trimming and J lost 0 bases; unmatched junction nucleotides: 19. The germline gives CDR1 SNHLY, CDR2 FYNNEI. The length of the CDR3 is 20 residues. In DNA, the CDR3 is TGTGCCAGCACTGGGGACAGGAGACTAGCGGGGATCGGGGACCAAGAGACCCAGTACTTC. Its protein is CASTGDRRLAGIGDQETQYF.

The V call is TRBV7-6, the J call TRBJ2-1; D is unresolved. Germline lookup yields CDR1 SGHVS and CDR2 FNYEAQ. V was cut by 0 bases and J by 1 base, with 10 bases left in between. This CDR3 region has 16 residues. CDR3 nucleotides: TGTGCCAGCAGCTTAGCGGGTGGCCCGTCCTACAATGAGCAGTTCTTC. This gives the protein CASSLAGGPSYNEQFF.

The chain joins TRBV6-5 to TRBJ2-2, with 10 positions matching TRBD2. The junction had 5 bases not matched to a gene; V was cut back by 0 bases and J by 7 bases. This CDR3 comprises 16 residues. CDR1 is MNHEY and CDR2 is SVGAGI in the germline V gene. CDR3 protein: CASSYSAGGHHGELFF. DNA for the CDR3: TGTGCCAGCAGTTACTCAGCGGGGGGGCATCACGGGGAGCTGTTTTTT.

V usage is TRBV5-1 and J usage is TRBJ1-1, with D possibly matching TRBD1 (6 bases). Per the germline V gene, CDR1 is SGHRS and CDR2 is YFSETQ. V was clipped by 0 bases and J by 0 bases, with 12 bases between them. The CDR3 runs to 16 residues. The CDR3 nucleotides read TGCGCCAGCAGCTTGGCCGGGACACAGATGAACACTGAAGCTTTCTTT. Protein product: CASSLAGTQMNTEAFF.

In its sample, this clone was seen a few times. The chain links TRBV30 to TRBJ1-6, with 7 bases fitting TRBD1. The CDR3 loop spans 12 amino acids. Germline CDR1 GTSNPN, CDR2 SVGIG (reference sequence). J gave up 10 bases and V 7 bases, and 7 bases lay outside the gene matches. CDR3 DNA: TGTGCCTACGACAGGGAGCGATCACCCCTCCACTTT. This translates into CAYDRERSPLHF.

This chain connects TRBV19 to TRBJ1-1; D is unclear. Looked up from germline, CDR1 is LNHDA and CDR2 is SQIVND (reference sequence). V gave up 3 bases and J gave up 8 bases, with 7 bases separating them. This CDR3 spans 11 amino acids. CDR3 amino acids: CASSIDGEAFF. The DNA of the CDR3 is TGTGCCAGTAGTATCGACGGAGAAGCTTTCTTT.